Listed below are T cell receptor beta chains from one sample, sequenced in a study of blood T cell repertoires in COVID-19. The table came from immunoSEQ multiplex PCR; TCRdb's copy has only in-frame clones and leaves some out. The sample lists 150,000 to 200,000 clones; 87% were seen once. Sample: peripheral blood. The receptors were sampled from a human donor in a cohort sampled during active COVID-19. Both conserved end residues are part of each CDR3. A D gene is named only where the DNA matches it firmly. Expanded clones are given a class, and other clones once, few, many or no size at all.

d_gene	v_gene	j_gene	abundance	CDR3nt	CDR3aa
NA	TRBV30	TRBJ2-3	NA	TGTGCCTGGAGTGTAGAGAGTACGCAGTATTTT	CAWSVESTQYF
TRBD2	TRBV5-4	TRBJ2-1	NA	TGTGCCAGCAGCACGAGGACTAGCGGGGCCTACAATGAGCAGTTCTTC	CASSTRTSGAYNEQFF
TRBD1	TRBV9	TRBJ1-2	NA	TGTGCCAGCAGCGCTCTCGACAGGGGGCATGGCTACACCTTC	CASSALDRGHGYTF
NA	TRBV9	TRBJ2-7	few	TGTGCCAGCAGCTCCGGGCGGGCCGCCTACGAGCAGTACTTC	CASSSGRAAYEQYF
TRBD1	TRBV28	TRBJ2-2	NA	TGTGCCAGCAGTTCCCCACAGGGGGTACCCGGGGAGCTGTTTTTT	CASSSPQGVPGELFF
TRBD2	TRBV7-9	TRBJ2-3	NA	TGTGCCAGCAGCTTCGGGACTAGCGGGAGCACAGATACGCAGTATTTT	CASSFGTSGSTDTQYF
NA	TRBV5-1	TRBJ1-1	NA	TGCGCCAGCAGCCCAGGGGCGGTGAACACTGAAGCTTTCTTT	CASSPGAVNTEAFF
NA	TRBV29-1	TRBJ1-1	NA	TGCAGCGTTGGACGAGGGAACACTGAAGCTTTCTTT	CSVGRGNTEAFF
TRBD1	TRBV5-1	TRBJ1-5	NA	TGCGCCAGCAGCCCCGGGACAGGGGGCATAGGCAATCAGCCCCAGCATTTT	CASSPGTGGIGNQPQHF
TRBD2	TRBV11-2	TRBJ2-7	NA	TGTGCCAGCAGCGGGACTAGCGGGTTCGGGCAGTACTTC	CASSGTSGFGQYF
TRBD2	TRBV7-2	TRBJ2-7	NA	TGTGCCAGCAGCCCCACTAGCGGGAGGGCCTACGAGCAGTACTTC	CASSPTSGRAYEQYF
TRBD2	TRBV5-1	TRBJ2-5	NA	TGCGCCAGCAGCTTGAGGACTAGCGGGGGGGCGGCAGAGACCCAGTACTTC	CASSLRTSGGAAETQYF
TRBD1	TRBV6-2/TRBV6-3	TRBJ2-5	NA	TGTGCCAGCAGTTGCGCCCCGGGACAGGGGGACTTCCACTGCCAAGAGACCCAGTACTTC	CASSCAPGQGDFHCQETQYF
TRBD1	TRBV28	TRBJ2-3	NA	TGTGCCAGCACTTCCGACAGGGAGACAGATACGCAGTATTTT	CASTSDRETDTQYF
NA	TRBV21-1	TRBJ2-4	NA	TGTGCCAGCGGTCGGCGCGGACTAGCCAAAAACATTCAGTACTTC	CASGRRGLAKNIQYF
NA	TRBV5-6	TRBJ2-6	NA	TGTGCCAGCAGTCCTGCGGAGGGGCTGGGAGGGGCCAACGTCCTGACTTTC	CASSPAEGLGGANVLTF
NA	TRBV5-6	TRBJ1-2	NA	TGTGCCAGCAGCTTGCGGGTTTCAGCTAACTATGGCTACACCTTC	CASSLRVSANYGYTF
TRBD1	TRBV7-9	TRBJ1-2	NA	TGTGCCAGCAGCGTAACCCAGGGGACAGGGGGTTACTATGGCTACACCTTC	CASSVTQGTGGYYGYTF
NA	TRBV2	TRBJ1-2	NA	TGTGCCAGCAGGGGGAGCCCATGGGGCTACACCTTC	CASRGSPWGYTF
TRBD2	TRBV7-2	TRBJ2-3	NA	TGTGCCAGCAGCTTATACCAGCGGGGGGCAGATACGCAGTATTTT	CASSLYQRGADTQYF
NA	TRBV5-4	TRBJ2-7	NA	TGTGCCAGCAGCTTGGCCGCAGGGTACGAGCAGTACTTC	CASSLAAGYEQYF
TRBD2	TRBV5-1	TRBJ2-7	NA	TGCGCCAGCACGGCGACTAGCGGGAGCCGGGAGCAGTACTTC	CASTATSGSREQYF
NA	TRBV12-3/TRBV12-4	TRBJ1-1	NA	TGTGCCAGCAGTTTTGCGCCAACTGAAGCTTTCTTT	CASSFAPTEAFF
TRBD1	TRBV28	TRBJ1-4	NA	TGTGCCAGCACCTTGGGGAGTGGGACAGTAGGGGAAAAACTGTTTTTT	CASTLGSGTVGEKLFF
NA	TRBV5-1	TRBJ2-5	once	TGCGCCAGCACTTCTCCCCAAGAGACCCAGTACTTC	CASTSPQETQYF
NA	TRBV11-2	TRBJ2-7	NA	TGTGCCAGCAGCTTAGATCTGCTGCGCGAGCAGTACTTC	CASSLDLLREQYF
TRBD1	TRBV5-8	TRBJ2-7	NA	TGTGCCAGCATCGGGACAGCCAGGGCCTACGAGCAGTACTTC	CASIGTARAYEQYF
TRBD1	TRBV27	TRBJ2-7	NA	TGTGCCAGCAGTTTAAGACAGGGTCACTACGAGCAGTACTTC	CASSLRQGHYEQYF
TRBD1	TRBV18	TRBJ1-1	once	TGTGCCAGCTCACCATTTGCCGGGACAGGGGGATTGACTGAAGCTTTCTTT	CASSPFAGTGGLTEAFF
TRBD1	TRBV6-2/TRBV6-3	TRBJ1-4	NA	TGTGCCAGCAGTACTCGACAGGGTTTTGGGGAAAAACTGTTTTTT	CASSTRQGFGEKLFF
NA	TRBV30	TRBJ1-5	NA	TGTGCCTGGAGCCTCACAGGGATTAGCAATCAGCCCCAGCATTTT	CAWSLTGISNQPQHF
NA	TRBV5-4	TRBJ2-7	NA	TGTGCCAGCAGCTTAATGGGGACATACGAGCAGTACTTC	CASSLMGTYEQYF
TRBD1	TRBV2	TRBJ1-4	NA	TGTGCCAGCAGTGGGTACCCGGGACAGGGTGAAAAACTGTTTTTT	CASSGYPGQGEKLFF
NA	TRBV21-1	TRBJ2-1	NA	TGTGCCAGCAGCCCAGGGACTAGCTCCTACAATGAGCAGTTCTTC	CASSPGTSSYNEQFF
NA	TRBV18	TRBJ1-4	NA	TGTGCCAGCTCACTGCACCGGGAGGCTAATGAAAAACTGTTTTTT	CASSLHREANEKLFF
NA	TRBV6-5	TRBJ1-6	medium-sized	TGTGCCAGCAGTTGGCGACACGATAATTCACCCCTCCACTTT	CASSWRHDNSPLHF
NA	TRBV6-1	TRBJ2-7	NA	TGTGCCAGCAGTGATATGGGGCACGAGCAGTACTTC	CASSDMGHEQYF
NA	TRBV19	TRBJ1-1	few	TGTGCCAGTAGTATTGGGGGAGGTGGGAACACTGAAGCTTTCTTT	CASSIGGGGNTEAFF
NA	TRBV6-5	TRBJ1-6	NA	TGTGCCAGCAGCGCAGACAGTTCTTATAATTCACCCCTCCACTTT	CASSADSSYNSPLHF
TRBD1	TRBV5-4	TRBJ1-1	NA	TGTGCCAGCAGCAAGTCCGCCGGGACAGGGGGGAACACTGAAGCTTTCTTT	CASSKSAGTGGNTEAFF
NA	TRBV5-1	TRBJ2-2	NA	TGCGCCAGCAGCTTGGCGGTACTCTCGAACACCGGGGAGCTGTTTTTT	CASSLAVLSNTGELFF
TRBD2	TRBV7-3	TRBJ2-3	many	TGTGCCAGCAGCCAAGCGGGGGGGAGCACAGATACGCAGTATTTT	CASSQAGGSTDTQYF
TRBD2	TRBV5-1	TRBJ2-7	few	TGCGCCAGCAGCCCAACTAGCGGGGGGATCTCCTACGAGCAGTACTTC	CASSPTSGGISYEQYF
NA	TRBV5-1	TRBJ1-4	NA	TGCGCCAGCAGCTTGGCCGCGGGTTTAAATGAAAAACTGTTTTTT	CASSLAAGLNEKLFF
NA	TRBV30	TRBJ2-7	NA	TGTGCCTGGAACACAGGGAGTTACGAGCAGTACTTC	CAWNTGSYEQYF
NA	TRBV3-1/TRBV3-2	TRBJ2-3	NA	TGTGCCAGCAGCCAAGATAGTCTAAGCACAGATACGCAGTATTTT	CASSQDSLSTDTQYF
NA	TRBV9	TRBJ1-1	NA	TGTGCCAGCAGCCCCTGGGGGAGGCCGAACACTGAAGCTTTCTTT	CASSPWGRPNTEAFF
NA	TRBV19	TRBJ1-5	once	TGTGCCAGTAGTTTCGACAGCAGTGGTCAGCCCCAGCATTTT	CASSFDSSGQPQHF
TRBD1	TRBV7-2	TRBJ1-5	NA	TGTGCCAGCAGCCCCTCTTTGGGACAGGGGGCGCTTCCCCACCAGACCCAGCATTTT	CASSPSLGQGALPHQTQHF
TRBD1	TRBV4-1	TRBJ1-2	NA	TGCGCCAGCAGCCAACAGGGGGACTATGGCTACACCTTC	CASSQQGDYGYTF
TRBD1	TRBV9	TRBJ1-2	NA	TGTGCCAGCCGGACAGGGGGCACCTATGGCTACACCTTC	CASRTGGTYGYTF
NA	TRBV5-4	TRBJ1-3	NA	TGTGCCAGCAGCTATGGTGGGTGGTGGACAGCCAGCTCTGGAAACACCATATATTTT	CASSYGGWWTASSGNTIYF
TRBD1	TRBV7-3	TRBJ2-3	NA	TGTGCCAGCAGCCCACCGGGACAGGGGGCAGATACGCAGTATTTT	CASSPPGQGADTQYF
NA	TRBV30	TRBJ1-1	once	TGTGCCTGGAGTGGACAGGCCAAAGCTTTCTTT	CAWSGQAKAFF
NA	TRBV19	TRBJ1-5	NA	TGTGCCAGTAGTATACAGGGGAGCAATCAGCCCCAGCATTTT	CASSIQGSNQPQHF
NA	TRBV28	TRBJ1-5	once	TGTGCCAGCAGTCAATCAGGGATTCAGCCCCAGCATTTT	CASSQSGIQPQHF
TRBD1	TRBV28	TRBJ2-7	NA	TGTGCCAGCAGTGTAGAGGGACAGGTGTTCGATTACGAGCAGTACTTC	CASSVEGQVFDYEQYF
TRBD1	TRBV5-4	TRBJ2-4	NA	TGTGCCAGCAGCTTAGGGACAGGTCTATCCGAGTACTTC	CASSLGTGLSEYF
TRBD1	TRBV11-2	TRBJ2-2	NA	TGTGCCAGCAGCTTACAGGGGGCGAACACCGGGGAGCTGTTTTTT	CASSLQGANTGELFF
NA	TRBV7-9	TRBJ2-5	NA	TGTGCCAGCAGCCCCCTCTCGAGAAAGGAGACCCAGTACTTC	CASSPLSRKETQYF